These 11 T cell receptor beta chains were all obtained from the same sample, sequenced in a study of T cells after somatic rescue of genetic block. The repertoire was sequenced with immunoSEQ multiplex PCR; TCRdb's copy has only in-frame clones and lacks some. Counted here are 45,000 to 55,000 clones, more than 90% occurring once; the ten biggest clones make up 0.075% to 0.1%. Sequenced: peripheral blood mononuclear cells (PBMCs). The receptor set was obtained from a child younger than two.

This clone was observed once. This chain uses TRBV5-1 with TRBJ2-7; D is uncertain. V was clipped by 0 bases and J by 0 bases, with 7 bases between them. This CDR3 region has 14 residues. Germline assignment: CDR1 SGHRS and CDR2 YFSETQ. The CDR3: CASSLERNSYEQYF. Written as DNA, the CDR3 is TGCGCCAGCAGCTTGGAACGTAACTCCTACGAGCAGTACTTC.

The chain joins TRBV5-4 to TRBJ2-1; 8 bases are shared with TRBD2. This CDR3 is built from 15 residues. Germline V gene sequence: CDR1 SGHNT, CDR2 YYREEE (reference sequence). J gave up 8 bases and V 0 bases, and 7 bases lay outside the gene matches. The CDR3 is CASSLAGTRGDEQFF. Written as DNA, the CDR3 is TGTGCCAGCAGCTTGGCAGGGACTAGAGGGGATGAGCAGTTCTTC.

The chain uses TRBV11-2 and TRBJ2-7, with TRBD1 matching 7 bases. The germline gives CDR1 SGHAT, CDR2 FQNNGV. J was trimmed by 0 bases and V by 5 bases; bases with no gene match: 7. CDR3 size: 15 residues. For the CDR3, the DNA is TGTGCCAGCAGCAAGGGACAGACGAGCTCCTACGAGCAGTACTTC. This encodes CASSKGQTSSYEQYF.

This clone was counted once. The rearrangement links TRBV7-9 to TRBJ1-1; 9 bases are shared with TRBD1. Germline lookup yields CDR1 SEHNR and CDR2 FQNEAQ (reference sequence). This CDR3 spans 15 amino acids. The V gene end was trimmed by 0 bases and the J gene end by 11 bases; junction bases not matched to a gene: 10. CDR3 in amino acids: CASSLAPGQGRRAFF. DNA of the CDR3: TGTGCCAGCAGCTTAGCGCCCGGACAGGGGAGGAGGGCTTTCTTT.

The CDR3 protein is CSVDERDTYNEQFF. In DNA form, the CDR3 reads TGCAGCGTTGACGAGCGGGATACCTACAATGAGCAGTTCTTC. The chain has TRBV29-1 and TRBJ2-1; 7 bases map to TRBD2. Losses at the gene ends were 3 bases for V and 2 bases for J; bases not matched to a gene: 4. CDR1 and CDR2 from the germline V gene are SQVTM and ANQGSEA. The CDR3 extends over 14 amino acids.

V is TRBV11-2 and J is TRBJ2-5; D possibly matches TRBD1 or TRBD2 (5 bases each). The CDR3 totals 18 residues. Per germline, CDR1 SGHAT and CDR2 FQNNGV. Deletions cut 1 base from V and 1 base from J, with 19 bases between. The CDR3: CASSLGGWGGRSQETQYF. DNA for the CDR3: TGTGCCAGCAGCTTAGGGGGATGGGGCGGGCGCTCCCAAGAGACCCAGTACTTC.

This CDR3 is CASSNRGSNQPQHF. In DNA, the CDR3 is TGTGCCAGTAGTAACAGAGGTAGCAATCAGCCCCAGCATTTT. This chain connects TRBV19 to TRBJ1-5; D unresolved. The CDR3 contains 14 residues. Germline V gives CDR1 LNHDA, CDR2 SQIVND (reference sequence). Trimming removed 4 bases at V and 0 bases at J, with 7 bases between. The variable domain in full, completed from reference TRBV19 and TRBJ1-5, reads DGGITQSPKYLFRKEGQNVTLSCEQNLNHDAMYWYRQDPGQGLRLIYYSQIVNDFQKGDIAEGYSVSREKKESFPLTVTSAQKNPTAFYLCASSNRGSNQPQHFGDGTRLSIL.

The J gene is TRBJ2-2, the V gene TRBV4-2; D is unresolved. The CDR3 length is 14 residues. Germline CDR1 is LGHNA and CDR2 is YNFKEQ. Trimming shortened V by 1 base and J by 1 base, and 4 bases separated the two germline ends. This chain's CDR3 is CASSQARNTGELFF. CDR3 bases: TGTGCCAGCAGCCAAGCCCGGAACACCGGGGAGCTGTTTTTT.

The rearrangement joins TRBV28 to TRBJ1-2; D is ambiguous. The V end lost 3 bases, the J end lost 6 bases, and 5 bases lay between the germline ends. This CDR3 comprises 11 residues. Germline CDR1 is MDHEN and CDR2 is SYDVKM. CDR3 bases: TGTGCCAGCAGTTTTGGGGATGGCTACACCTTC. This codes for CASSFGDGYTF.

This chain connects TRBV7-9 to TRBJ2-1; perhaps D is TRBD1 or TRBD2 (6 bases each). Looked up from germline, CDR1 is SEHNR and CDR2 is FQNEAQ (reference sequence). The CDR3 has 17 residues. V was shortened by 2 bases and J by 2 bases, with 16 bases between the two germline ends. CDR3 region: CASSLRLSGGPYNEQFF. The CDR3 DNA is TGTGCCAGCAGCTTAAGGCTTTCCGGGGGCCCCTACAATGAGCAGTTCTTC.

The V and J genes are TRBV30 and TRBJ2-3; D is possibly TRBD1 (5 bases). This CDR3 spans 15 amino acids. From germline, CDR1 is GTSNPN and CDR2 SVGIG (reference sequence). Trimming took 0 bases from V and 0 from J, leaving 10 bases between them. In DNA, the CDR3 is TGTGCCTGGAGTGTAGCAGGGCTTAGCACAGATACGCAGTATTTT. Translated, it gives CAWSVAGLSTDTQYF. Drawing the rest from reference TRBV30 and TRBJ2-3, the complete variable domain is SQTIHQWPATLVQPVGSPLSLECTVEGTSNPNLYWYRQAAGRGLQLLFYSVGIGQISSEVPQNLSASRPQDRQFILSSKKLLLSDSGFYLCAWSVAGLSTDTQYFGPGTRLTVL.